This section outlines one TCR beta chain sequence together with its context. Trimming left V 6 bases short and J 7 bases short, with 13 bases between. The CDR3 sequence is 12 residues long. Germline CDR1 SNHLY, CDR2 FYNNEI. The data were produced by immunoSEQ multiplex PCR, yet TCRdb's version contains in-frame clones alone and is incomplete. This sample has 1,000 or so clones; 50% to 70% occur once, and the top ten carry around 45%. The data belong to a study of coeliac disease. The TCR was taken from a woman aged 25 to 45 without celiac disease. This chain joins TRBV2 and TRBJ2-7; possibly TRBD2 for D (5 bases). The sample comprised intraepithelial lymphocytes from the gut. DNA for the CDR3: TGTGCCAGCAGATTGAGGGTGGAGGAGCAGTACTTC. Amino acids: CASRLRVEEQYF.